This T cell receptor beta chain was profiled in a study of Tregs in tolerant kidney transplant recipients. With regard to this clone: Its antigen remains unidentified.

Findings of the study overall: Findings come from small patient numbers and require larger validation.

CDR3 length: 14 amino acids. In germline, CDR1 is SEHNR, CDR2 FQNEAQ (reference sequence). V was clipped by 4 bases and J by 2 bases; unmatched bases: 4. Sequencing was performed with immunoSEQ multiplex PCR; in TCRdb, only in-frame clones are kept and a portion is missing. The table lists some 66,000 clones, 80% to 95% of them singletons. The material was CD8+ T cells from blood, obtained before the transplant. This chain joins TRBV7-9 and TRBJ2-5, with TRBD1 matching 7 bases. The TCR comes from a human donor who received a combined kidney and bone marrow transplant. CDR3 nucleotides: TGTGCCAGCAGCTCCGGACAGGCTCAAGAGACCCAGTACTTC. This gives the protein CASSSGQAQETQYF.